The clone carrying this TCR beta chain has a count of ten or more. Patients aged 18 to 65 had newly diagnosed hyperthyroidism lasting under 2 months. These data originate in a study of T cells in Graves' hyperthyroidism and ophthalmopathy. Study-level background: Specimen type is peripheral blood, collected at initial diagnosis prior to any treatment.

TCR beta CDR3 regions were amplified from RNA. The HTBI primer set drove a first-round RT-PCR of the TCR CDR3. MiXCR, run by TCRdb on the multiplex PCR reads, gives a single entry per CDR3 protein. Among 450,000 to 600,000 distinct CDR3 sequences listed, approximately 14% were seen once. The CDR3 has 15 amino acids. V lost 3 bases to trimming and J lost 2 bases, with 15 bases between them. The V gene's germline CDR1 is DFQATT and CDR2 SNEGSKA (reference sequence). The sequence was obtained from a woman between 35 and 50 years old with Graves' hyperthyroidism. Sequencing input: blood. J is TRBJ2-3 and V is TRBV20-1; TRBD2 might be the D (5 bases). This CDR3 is CSASKARALTDTQYF. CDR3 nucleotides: TGCAGTGCTAGTAAGGCGCGGGCCCTCACAGATACGCAGTATTTT.